The next 22 T cell receptor beta chains were all read from a single sample in a study of blood T cells in healthy people across ages. A second about 6 to 12 cycle PCR used barcoded and J-beta primers. TCRdb reprocessed the 5' RACE reads via MiXCR and lists one record per CDR3 protein. The table records just under 550,000 distinct CDR3 sequences, approximately 25% of them present only once. Separately, the same data were catalogued under a study of T cells of mothers and their children.

The sample comprised blood. These receptors all stem from a boy aged 5-17 years in good health.

This chain connects TRBV7-2 to TRBJ2-7, with TRBD1 matching 8 bases. CDR3 length equals 16 residues. V was clipped by 2 bases and J by 2 bases; unmatched bases: 8. The germline gives CDR1 SGHTA, CDR2 FQGNSA. The CDR3 loop reads CASSLYGQGIPYEQYF. Written as DNA, the CDR3 is TGTGCCAGCAGCTTATACGGACAGGGCATCCCCTACGAGCAGTACTTC.

This clonotype was seen only once. The chain has TRBV27 and TRBJ1-1; D gene unclear. This CDR3 comprises 16 residues. CDR1 is MNHEY, CDR2 SMNVEV, per germline (reference sequence). V shed 5 bases and J shed 0 bases, with 16 bases lying between them. CDR3 loop: CASSPIGRWMNTEAFF. Written as DNA, the CDR3 is TGTGCCAGCAGTCCCATAGGCCGGTGGATGAACACTGAAGCTTTCTTT.

A few counts support this clonotype. One junction end disagrees with the germline gene, perhaps due to a read error. The rearrangement links TRBV29-1 to TRBJ2-5; 7 nucleotides align to TRBD2. The germline V gene has CDR1 SQVTM and CDR2 ANQGSEA. CDR3 length: 13 amino acids. CDR3 loop: CSGESGDPYEQCF. For the CDR3, the DNA is TGCAGCGGGGAAAGCGGGGACCCTTACGAGCAGTGCTTC.

This rearrangement joins TRBV28 to TRBJ2-1, with D possibly matching TRBD2 (6 bases). This CDR3 is built from 15 residues. Germline V CDR1 and CDR2: MDHEN, SYDVKM. Between the trimmed V and J ends, which lost 7 bases and 0 bases, there was a span of 13 bases. CDR3 residues: CASTWDFSSYNEQFF. For the CDR3, the DNA is TGTGCCAGCACCTGGGACTTTTCCTCCTACAATGAGCAGTTCTTC. Variable domain in full (rest from reference TRBV28 and TRBJ2-1): DVKVTQSSRYLVKRTGEKVFLECVQDMDHENMFWYRQDPGLGLRLIYFSYDVKMKEKGDIPEGYSVSREKKERFSLILESASTNQTSMYLCASTWDFSSYNEQFFGPGTRLTVL.

The V gene is TRBV5-5, the J gene TRBJ2-5; 8 bases fit TRBD1. V was clipped by 0 bases and J by 2 bases; unmatched bases: 3. This CDR3 spans 15 amino acids. CDR1 SGHKS and CDR2 YYEKEE come from the germline V gene (reference sequence). Here the CDR3 reads CASSLARTGQETQYF. CDR3 nucleotides: TGTGCCAGCAGCTTGGCGCGGACAGGGCAAGAGACCCAGTACTTC.

The sample holds a few counts of this clonotype. J is TRBJ1-1 and V is TRBV4-3; TRBD1 aligns across 7 bases. The CDR3 sequence is 16 residues long. V shed 0 bases and J 0 bases; nucleotides not matched to a gene: 4. The germline V gene encodes CDR1 LGHNA and CDR2 YSLEER. The CDR3 loop reads CASSQDRGNLNTEAFF. The CDR3 region has the DNA TGCGCCAGCAGCCAAGACAGGGGGAACCTGAACACTGAAGCTTTCTTT.

This clonotype was detected a few times. The chain carries TRBV29-1 and TRBJ2-1, with D possibly TRBD1 on 5 matching bases. With 0 bases removed from V and 0 bases from J, the gap between germline ends came to 12 bases. CDR1 SQVTM and CDR2 ANQGSEA come from the germline V gene. The CDR3 contains 16 residues. CDR3 in amino acids: CSVEDRGGASYNEQFF. The CDR3 DNA follows: TGCAGCGTTGAAGATCGAGGTGGGGCCTCCTACAATGAGCAGTTCTTC.

With regard to this clonotype: At one of its ends the junction is not consistent with the germline gene, which may arise from a read error. The rearrangement links TRBV5-1 to TRBJ1-1, with D possibly TRBD1 on 5 matching bases. The CDR3 runs to 15 residues. Germline V gene lookup returns CDR1 SGHRS and CDR2 YFSETQ. The CDR3, as DNA: TGCGCCGGCAGTCGATACGGGACGTCGAACACTGAAGCTTTCTTT. Translation gives CAGSRYGTSNTEAFF. Full variable domain (rest looked up from reference TRBV5-1 and TRBJ1-1): KAGVTQTPRYLIKTRGQQVTLSCSPISGHRSVSWYQQTPGQGLQFLFEYFSETQRNKGNFPGRFSGRQFSNSRSEMNVSTLELGDSALYLCAGSRYGTSNTEAFFGQGTRLTVV.

This clonotype appeared many times. J is TRBJ2-1 and V is TRBV29-1; D unresolved. Per the germline V gene, CDR1 is SQVTM and CDR2 is ANQGSEA. The V gene lost 1 base and the J gene lost 5 bases, with 3 bases spanning the gap. There are 11 residues in the CDR3. CDR3 protein: CSVEGHNEQFF. In nucleotides, the CDR3 is TGCAGCGTTGAAGGGCACAATGAGCAGTTCTTC.

For this clonotype: A much more abundant neighbour one base away suggests this may be a read error. The CDR3: CASSFRDSTYEQYF. The DNA for the CDR3 is TGTGCCAGCAGCTTTCGGGACTCCACCTACGAGCAGTACTTC. The rearrangement joins TRBV7-9 to TRBJ2-5; D is possibly TRBD2 (6 bases). The better agreement between TRBJ2-7 and the DNA end casts doubt on the J call. This CDR3 spans 14 amino acids. Germline CDR1 SEHNR, CDR2 FQNEAQ (reference sequence).

A remark on this clonotype: At one boundary the junction diverges from the germline segment, which might be a read error. The chain recombines TRBV7-9 with TRBJ1-3; the D gene is possibly TRBD1 (5 bases). The CDR3 is 13 residues long. Germline-derived CDR1 and CDR2 are SEHNR and FQNEAQ (reference sequence). CDR3 sequence (DNA): TGTGCCAGCAGCTTGTCCGGGACGCTTATAGCGCATTTT. Amino acid sequence: CASSLSGTLIAHF.

V usage is TRBV11-2 and J usage is TRBJ2-5; 10 bases align to TRBD1. The last part of the DNA fits TRBJ2-7 better; the J call may be wrong. Germline-derived CDR1 and CDR2 are SGHAT and FQNNGV. This CDR3 spans 15 amino acids. The CDR3 region is CASSLAGTGEPEQYF. The CDR3 DNA sequence: TGTGCCAGCAGCTTAGCTGGGACAGGGGAACCCGAGCAGTACTTC.

The CDR3: CSAEKSGPSYEQYF. CDR3 coding DNA: TGCAGTGCTGAAAAGTCGGGACCCTCGTACGAGCAGTACTTC. This chain connects TRBV20-1 to TRBJ2-7; D might be TRBD1 or TRBD2, each matching 5 bases. This CDR3 has 14 amino acids. The V gene's germline CDR1 is DFQATT and CDR2 SNEGSKA (reference sequence). Trimming removed 5 bases at V and 4 bases at J, with 18 bases between.

The chain couples TRBV29-1 to TRBJ2-3; D call uncertain. Trimming removed 6 bases from V and 0 bases from J, with 10 bases in between. The CDR3 loop spans 13 amino acids. The germline V gene encodes CDR1 SQVTM and CDR2 ANQGSEA. The CDR3: CSVYLPSTDTQYF. The CDR3, as DNA: TGCAGCGTATACTTACCTAGCACAGATACGCAGTATTTT.

J is TRBJ1-1 and V is TRBV3-1; 8 nucleotides agree with TRBD1. This CDR3 contains 16 residues. V shed 2 bases and J 3 bases; nucleotides not matched to a gene: 8. From germline, CDR1 is LGHDT and CDR2 YNNKEL (reference sequence). The CDR3 nucleotides are TGTGCCAGCAGCCAATACGGCAGGGGGCGGGACACTGAAGCTTTCTTT. This translates into CASSQYGRGRDTEAFF.

There are a few counts of this clonotype. This chain joins TRBV6-2 or TRBV6-3 and TRBJ1-6; TRBD1 might be the D (5 bases). The V end was cut by 5 bases, the J end by 6 bases, with 17 bases between. The CDR3 loop spans 16 amino acids. Looked up from germline, CDR1 is MNHEY and CDR2 is SVGEGT. This chain's CDR3 is CASSRPPAGINSPLHF. CDR3 coding DNA: TGTGCCAGCAGTCGCCCTCCGGCAGGGATTAATTCACCCCTCCACTTT.

The chain uses TRBV24-1 and TRBJ1-5; D is possibly TRBD1 (5 bases). Trimming removed 7 bases at V and 0 bases at J, with 12 bases between. The germline gives CDR1 KGHDR, CDR2 SFDVKD. The CDR3 runs to 15 residues. The CDR3 sequence is CATSETAYSNQPQHF. CDR3 coding DNA: TGTGCCACCAGCGAGACAGCTTATAGCAATCAGCCCCAGCATTTT.

CDR3 residues: CASSLVGGAPTNIQYF. CDR3 DNA sequence: TGTGCCAGCAGCTTAGTCGGGGGGGCGCCTACAAACATTCAGTACTTC. This chain links TRBV7-9 with TRBJ2-4, with 8 positions matching TRBD2. J gave up 6 bases and V 1 base, and 8 bases lay outside the gene matches. Germline CDR1 is SEHNR and CDR2 is FQNEAQ (reference sequence). This CDR3 spans 16 amino acids.

To note about this clonotype: Compared with germline, one end of the junction differs, possibly owing to a read error. The CDR3, as DNA: TGTGCCAGCAATTACGGCGGGAGAGGGAATGAGCAGTTCTTC. Translating gives CASNYGGRGNEQFF. The V gene is TRBV6-2 or TRBV6-3, the J gene TRBJ2-1; 7 positions agree with TRBD2. CDR1 and CDR2 from the germline V gene are MNHEY and SVGEGT. This CDR3 has 14 amino acids.

The sample holds a few counts of this clonotype. V and J are TRBV2 and TRBJ2-2, with 8 bases identical to TRBD1. The junction had 7 bases not matched to a gene; V was cut back by 7 bases and J by 6 bases. This CDR3 is 14 amino acids long. Per the germline V gene, CDR1 is SNHLY and CDR2 is FYNNEI. The CDR3 loop reads CASIGQGAAGELFF. CDR3 nucleotide sequence: TGTGCCAGCATTGGCCAGGGGGCGGCCGGGGAGCTGTTTTTT. The whole variable domain, filled in from reference TRBV2 and TRBJ2-2, reads EPEVTQTPSHQVTQMGQEVILRCVPISNHLYFYWYRQILGQKVEFLVSFYNNEISEKSEIFDDQFSVERPDGSNFTLKIRSTKLEDSAMYFCASIGQGAAGELFFGEGSRLTVL.

V and J are TRBV7-2 and TRBJ2-1; no firm D call. Germline assignment: CDR1 SGHTA and CDR2 FQGNSA. The V end was cut by 3 bases, the J end by 2 bases, with 8 bases between. This CDR3 is 14 amino acids long. The CDR3 spells CASSLKWAYNEQFF. The CDR3 DNA follows: TGTGCCAGCAGCTTGAAATGGGCCTACAATGAGCAGTTCTTC. The full variable domain, in which reference TRBV7-2 and TRBJ2-1 provide the parts outside the CDR3, is GAGVSQSPSNKVTEKGKDVELRCDPISGHTALYWYRQSLGQGLEFLIYFQGNSAPDKSGLPSDRFSAERTGGSVSTLTIQRTQQEDSAVYLCASSLKWAYNEQFFGPGTRLTVL.

Notes on this clonotype: One end of the junction does not line up with germline, which may come from a read error. The J gene is TRBJ2-5, the V gene TRBV10-3; D is tentatively TRBD1 or TRBD2 (5 bases each). Germline-derived CDR1 and CDR2 are ENHRY and SYGVKD. The CDR3 is made up of 13 amino acids. The CDR3, as DNA: TGTGCCATCAGTGAGGGGGCGAGGGAGACCCGGTACTTC. Translating gives CAISEGARETRYF.